These 27 T cell receptor beta chains were all obtained from the same sample, sequenced in a study of T cell responses to AZD1222 COVID-19 vaccine. Sequenced by immunoSEQ multiplex PCR; TCRdb stores in-frame clones only, minus some. This sample has about 99,000 clones, with 87% found just once. The sample here was peripheral blood, taken on day 0 of AZD1222 vaccination. The origin of the receptors is an adult in good health.

This chain joins TRBV11-2 and TRBJ2-7; possibly TRBD1 for D (6 bases). From germline, CDR1 is SGHAT and CDR2 FQNNGV. The V end lost 4 bases, the J end lost 3 bases, and 16 bases lay between the germline ends. There are 15 residues in the CDR3. The CDR3 here is CASSYAPDRSYEQYF. In DNA form, the CDR3 reads TGTGCCAGCAGCTACGCCCCCGACAGGAGCTACGAGCAGTACTTC.

V gene TRBV28 combines with J gene TRBJ1-5; D might be TRBD1 (6 bases). The germline V and J ends were trimmed by 7 bases and 2 bases, with 9 bases remaining between them. The CDR3 is 13 amino acids. Looked up from germline, CDR1 is MDHEN and CDR2 is SYDVKM. The CDR3 nucleotides are TGTGCCAGCAAGTCAGGGGGCAATCAGCCCCAGCATTTT. Its translation: CASKSGGNQPQHF. The whole variable domain, filled in from reference TRBV28 and TRBJ1-5, reads DVKVTQSSRYLVKRTGEKVFLECVQDMDHENMFWYRQDPGLGLRLIYFSYDVKMKEKGDIPEGYSVSREKKERFSLILESASTNQTSMYLCASKSGGNQPQHFGDGTRLSIL.

This chain joins TRBV15 and TRBJ2-1; 7 bases agree with TRBD1. V lost 8 bases to trimming and J lost 2 bases; unmatched junction nucleotides: 9. There are 15 residues in the CDR3. Germline CDR1 LNHNV, CDR2 YYDKDF (reference sequence). CDR3 sequence reads: CATCSTGAAYNEQFF. The CDR3 nucleotides are TGTGCCACCTGTTCCACAGGGGCCGCCTACAATGAGCAGTTCTTC.

The chain has TRBV6-2 or TRBV6-3 and TRBJ2-5; D ambiguous. V was clipped by 2 bases and J by 2 bases, with 0 bases between them. CDR1 and CDR2 from the germline V gene are MNHEY and SVGEGT. This CDR3 spans 11 amino acids. CDR3 sequence: CASSYQETQYF. The CDR3, as DNA: TGTGCCAGCAGTTACCAAGAGACCCAGTACTTC.

The V call is TRBV5-4, the J call TRBJ1-6, with D possibly TRBD1 on 5 matching bases. The CDR3 contains 17 residues. Germline V lookup: CDR1 SGHNT, CDR2 YYREEE (reference sequence). V lost 0 bases to trimming and J lost 0 bases, with 10 bases between them. CDR3 bases: TGTGCCAGCAGCTTGGATGGGGGGAGCTCCTATAATTCACCCCTCCACTTT. Translating it yields CASSLDGGSSYNSPLHF.

This sequence joins TRBV7-9 and TRBJ2-7, with 8 bases matching TRBD1. Germline values: CDR1 SEHNR, CDR2 FQNEAQ (reference sequence). The CDR3 consists of 14 residues. Germline trimming cut 1 base from V and 6 bases from J; bases unmatched to any gene: 5. The CDR3 DNA follows: TGTGCCAGCAGCTTAGTTTTGACAGGGGCCGAGCAGTACTTC. This encodes CASSLVLTGAEQYF.

The V call is TRBV11-2, the J call TRBJ1-2; D is possibly TRBD1 (6 bases). The CDR3 runs to 14 residues. The V gene lost 5 bases and the J gene lost 4 bases, with 14 bases spanning the gap. The germline CDR1 and CDR2 sequences are SGHAT and FQNNGV. The CDR3 DNA sequence: TGTGCCAGCAGCCCTTACAGGGCAGGCTATGGCTACACCTTC. It codes for CASSPYRAGYGYTF.

This chain joins TRBV7-9 and TRBJ1-6; D is ambiguous. CDR1 SEHNR and CDR2 FQNEAQ come from the germline V gene (reference sequence). V lost 2 bases and J lost 10, with 6 bases in between. CDR3 length equals 12 residues. Here the CDR3 reads CASSLLGSPLHF. For the CDR3, the DNA is TGTGCCAGCAGCTTATTGGGATCACCCCTCCACTTT. The full variable domain, its missing parts supplied by reference TRBV7-9 and TRBJ1-6, is DTGVSQNPRHKITKRGQNVTFRCDPISEHNRLYWYRQTLGQGPEFLTYFQNEAQLEKSRLLSDRFSAERPKGSFSTLEIQRTEQGDSAMYLCASSLLGSPLHFGNGTRLTVT.

The gene calls are TRBV7-2 and TRBJ1-1; D call uncertain. This CDR3 spans 14 amino acids. V dropped 5 bases and J dropped 0 bases, with 10 bases sitting between them. Germline-derived CDR1 and CDR2 are SGHTA and FQGNSA. The CDR3 is CASSPLGLNTEAFF. CDR3 DNA sequence: TGTGCCAGCAGCCCTCTCGGGTTGAACACTGAAGCTTTCTTT. Variable domain in full (rest from reference TRBV7-2 and TRBJ1-1): GAGVSQSPSNKVTEKGKDVELRCDPISGHTALYWYRQSLGQGLEFLIYFQGNSAPDKSGLPSDRFSAERTGGSVSTLTIQRTQQEDSAVYLCASSPLGLNTEAFFGQGTRLTVV.

This clone showed up just a few times. J is TRBJ1-1 and V is TRBV11-2; D not resolved. The CDR3 runs to 14 residues. The V end lost 5 bases, the J end lost 6 bases, and 16 bases lay between the germline ends. The V gene's germline CDR1 is SGHAT and CDR2 FQNNGV. The CDR3 reads CASSLGLGAPEAFF. In DNA, the CDR3 is TGTGCCAGCAGCCTAGGACTCGGTGCCCCTGAAGCTTTCTTT.

The rearrangement joins TRBV5-5 to TRBJ1-3, with 7 bases lining up with TRBD1. Losses at the gene ends were 4 bases for V and 4 bases for J; bases not matched to a gene: 5. Germline lookup yields CDR1 SGHKS and CDR2 YYEKEE (reference sequence). There are 14 residues in the CDR3. The CDR3 DNA reads TGTGCCAGCAGCGTAACAGGGGAAGGAAACACCATATATTTT. Its protein is CASSVTGEGNTIYF.

The genes are TRBV18 and TRBJ2-1; 10 bases agree with TRBD1. The CDR3 runs 13 residues. Germline V gene data show CDR1 as KGHSH and CDR2 as LQKENI. Unmatched junction bases numbered 0, after V lost 6 bases and J lost 4 bases. Written as DNA, the CDR3 is TGTGCCAGCTCGGGACAGGGGTACAATGAGCAGTTCTTC. It is translated as CASSGQGYNEQFF.

In this sample, this clone turned up once. This sequence joins TRBV7-8 and TRBJ1-1; D is unclear. CDR3 length: 15 amino acids. Germline V gene lookup returns CDR1 SGHVS and CDR2 FQNEAQ. With 1 base removed from V and 7 bases from J, the gap between germline ends came to 16 bases. The CDR3 region is CASSLDRGWGSEAFF. For the CDR3, the DNA is TGTGCCAGCAGCTTAGATCGGGGATGGGGAAGTGAAGCTTTCTTT.

The V call is TRBV3-1 (or the pseudogene TRBV3-2), the J call TRBJ2-7, with 7 bases fitting TRBD2. The germline gives CDR1 LGHDT, CDR2 YNNKEL (reference sequence). V gave up 4 bases and J gave up 0 bases; unmatched junction bases: 6. The length of the CDR3 is 15 residues. The CDR3 DNA reads as TGTGCCAGCAGCCCCCGGGACTACAGCTCCTACGAGCAGTACTTC. The encoded protein is CASSPRDYSSYEQYF.

V gene TRBV2 combines with J gene TRBJ2-2; 7 nucleotides match TRBD1. CDR3 length equals 15 residues. Germline V CDR1 and CDR2: SNHLY, FYNNEI. J lost 3 bases, V lost 6 bases, and 7 bases had no gene match. This CDR3 is CASRPNRGYTGELFF. DNA for the CDR3: TGTGCCAGCAGACCCAACAGGGGCTACACCGGGGAGCTGTTTTTT.

This clone appeared a single time. The rearrangement links TRBV3-1 (or the pseudogene TRBV3-2) to TRBJ1-6, with unresolved D. Germline CDR1 and CDR2: LGHDT and YNNKEL (reference sequence). The length of the CDR3 is 13 residues. Trimming took 1 base from V and 13 from J, leaving 11 bases between them. CDR3 coding DNA: TGTGCCAGCAGCCAAGGGCCTGCGTCGCCCCTCCACTTT. This sequence encodes CASSQGPASPLHF.

V and J are TRBV29-1 and TRBJ1-2; no reliable D call. V lost 3 bases and J 4 bases, leaving 15 bases between the germline ends. The length of the CDR3 is 14 residues. The germline V gene has CDR1 SQVTM and CDR2 ANQGSEA. The chain's CDR3 is CSVEQAGSGYGYTF. The CDR3 DNA sequence: TGCAGCGTTGAGCAGGCGGGATCGGGCTATGGCTACACCTTC. The whole variable domain, filled in from reference TRBV29-1 and TRBJ1-2, reads SAVISQKPSRDICQRGTSLTIQCQVDSQVTMMFWYRQQPGQSLTLIATANQGSEATYESGFVIDKFPISRPNLTFSTLTVSNMSPEDSSIYLCSVEQAGSGYGYTFGSGTRLTVV.

The V gene is TRBV7-3, the J gene TRBJ2-3; D perhaps matches TRBD2 (6 bases). V was clipped by 4 bases and J by 4 bases, with 18 bases between them. Germline assignment: CDR1 SGHTA and CDR2 FQGTGA. The CDR3 contains 16 residues. CDR3 in DNA: TGTGCCAGCAGCTCCTCCGGGACTGGCTTTGCAGATACGCAGTATTTT. This codes for CASSSSGTGFADTQYF.

The rearrangement joins TRBV9 to TRBJ1-2, with D uncertain. Germline values: CDR1 SGDLS, CDR2 YYNGEE. With 0 bases removed from V and 0 bases from J, the gap between germline ends came to 12 bases. The CDR3 spans 16 residues. In nucleotides, the CDR3 is TGTGCCAGCAGCGTAGGAGAAGGGCGAGCTAACTATGGCTACACCTTC. Encoded protein: CASSVGEGRANYGYTF.

This clone was seen more than once but under ten times. The chain recombines TRBV7-3 with TRBJ1-1; D not resolved. This CDR3 spans 13 amino acids. With 1 base removed from V and 0 bases from J, the gap between germline ends came to 3 bases. Germline V gives CDR1 SGHTA, CDR2 FQGTGA. CDR3 region: CASSLMMNTEAFF. The CDR3 nucleotides are TGTGCCAGCAGCTTAATGATGAACACTGAAGCTTTCTTT.

The CDR3 coding sequence is TGTGCCAGCAGGGCTCAGGGCGCCGGGGAGCTGTTTTTT. Protein: CASRAQGAGELFF. This rearrangement joins TRBV6-6 to TRBJ2-2; D is perhaps TRBD1 (5 bases). Trimming cost V 6 bases and J 6 bases, with 11 bases left between them. CDR3 length: 13 amino acids. The germline V gene has CDR1 MNHNY and CDR2 SVGAGI (reference sequence).

J is TRBJ1-3 and V is TRBV12-5; the match to TRBD1 covers 7 bases. The germline V gene encodes CDR1 LGHNT and CDR2 FRNRAP. The CDR3 covers 16 residues. With V trimmed by 4 bases and J by 3 bases, 9 bases remained unmatched. The CDR3 nucleotides read TGTGCTAGTGGTTCCCCACAGGGGTGGATTGGAAACACCATATATTTT. This codes for CASGSPQGWIGNTIYF. Drawing the rest from reference TRBV12-5 and TRBJ1-3, the complete variable domain is DARVTQTPRHKVTEMGQEVTMRCQPILGHNTVFWYRQTMMQGLELLAYFRNRAPLDDSGMPKDRFSAEMPDATLATLKIQPSEPRDSAVYFCASGSPQGWIGNTIYFGEGSWLTVV.

The chain joins TRBV6-2 or TRBV6-3 to TRBJ1-2; TRBD1 matches at 7 bases. The CDR3 spans 16 residues. Losses at the gene ends were 0 bases for V and 3 bases for J; bases not matched to a gene: 7. Germline V gene sequence: CDR1 MNHEY, CDR2 SVGEGT. CDR3 amino acids: CASSYSMAGTDYGYTF. The CDR3 region has the DNA TGTGCCAGCAGTTACTCGATGGCGGGGACAGACTATGGCTACACCTTC.

The chain has TRBV5-4 and TRBJ2-3; no reliable D call. The CDR3 spans 13 residues. Germline-derived CDR1 and CDR2 are SGHNT and YYREEE (reference sequence). Trimming stripped 0 bases from V and 8 bases from J, with 10 bases between. The CDR3 loop reads CASSLGPGGTQYF. The CDR3 DNA follows: TGTGCCAGCAGCTTGGGCCCAGGCGGTACGCAGTATTTT. Using reference TRBV5-4 and TRBJ2-3 for the parts outside the CDR3, the full variable domain is ETGVTQSPTHLIKTRGQQVTLRCSSQSGHNTVSWYQQALGQGPQFIFQYYREEENGRGNFPPRFSGLQFPNYSSELNVNALELDDSALYLCASSLGPGGTQYFGPGTRLTVL.

The chain joins TRBV25-1 to TRBJ1-3; D is uncertain. CDR1 MGHDK and CDR2 SYGVNS come from the germline V gene. Trimming took off 8 bases at V and 0 bases at J, with 8 bases between the two ends. The CDR3 totals 13 residues. The CDR3 here is CASQPLSGNTIYF. The CDR3 region has the DNA TGTGCCAGCCAGCCACTCTCTGGAAACACCATATATTTT.

This clone was counted once. The chain uses TRBV27 and TRBJ1-6; D perhaps matches TRBD1 (6 bases). Deletions cut 6 bases from V and 9 bases from J, with 21 bases between. Looked up from germline, CDR1 is MNHEY and CDR2 is SMNVEV (reference sequence). The CDR3 extends over 16 amino acids. CDR3 sequence reads: CASSLEQGILRSPLHF. CDR3 DNA sequence: TGTGCCAGCAGCTTAGAACAGGGAATATTACGTTCACCCCTCCACTTT.

V and J are TRBV6-5 and TRBJ1-2, with D uncertain. The CDR3 extends over 13 amino acids. Germline V lookup: CDR1 MNHEY, CDR2 SVGAGI. Trimming took 2 bases from V and 2 from J, leaving 6 bases between them. The CDR3 protein is CASSYGENYGYTF. The CDR3 region has the DNA TGTGCCAGCAGTTACGGGGAAAACTATGGCTACACCTTC.